These 22 T cell receptor beta chains came from one sample sequenced in a study of identical twins. Each CDR3 protein gets one entry after TCRdb re-called the 5' RACE reads with MiXCR. The data hold approximately 210,000 distinct CDR3 sequences, with over 5% observed a single time. These data also formed part of another study, on T cells expressing NK-cell markers.

What was sequenced was CD8+ T cells sorted from blood. Source of these receptors: a woman under 30 in good health.

The chain is built from TRBV5-1 and TRBJ2-7, with D perhaps matching TRBD1 or TRBD2 (5 bases each). V lost 2 bases and J 3 bases, leaving 12 bases between the germline ends. This CDR3 has 14 amino acids. Looked up from germline, CDR1 is SGHRS and CDR2 is YFSETQ. CDR3 amino acids: CASSLVGTLYEQYF. The CDR3 DNA reads as TGCGCCAGCAGCTTAGTAGGGACCCTCTACGAGCAGTACTTC.

CDR3 coding DNA: TGTGCCAGCAGCTTAGGGGGAGAAGGTACAGATACGCAGTATTTT. The encoded protein is CASSLGGEGTDTQYF. V usage is TRBV7-2 and J usage is TRBJ2-3; D is perhaps TRBD2 (5 bases). The V and J ends lost 1 base and 3 bases respectively, with 11 bases between them. Germline assignment: CDR1 SGHTA and CDR2 FQGNSA. The CDR3 spans 15 residues.

This clonotype has only a few counts. The rearrangement joins TRBV27 to TRBJ2-1, with D hard to call. V lost 1 base to trimming and J lost 4 bases, with 14 bases between them. The CDR3 contains 16 residues. The germline CDR1 and CDR2 sequences are MNHEY and SMNVEV (reference sequence). The CDR3 bases are TGTGCCAGCAGTTTATACTGGCTTAAAGGGTACAATGAGCAGTTCTTC. Translation gives CASSLYWLKGYNEQFF.

This clonotype was detected ten times or more. The genes are TRBV25-1 and TRBJ1-2; 7 nucleotides agree with TRBD1. V lost 0 bases, J lost 7 bases, and 5 bases stayed unmatched. This CDR3 comprises 14 residues. Germline CDR1 MGHDK, CDR2 SYGVNS. CDR3 protein: CASSEYGTATGYTF. In DNA form, the CDR3 reads TGTGCCAGCAGTGAATATGGGACAGCAACTGGCTACACCTTC.

This clonotype occurred many times. The genes are TRBV7-6 and TRBJ2-2, with D hard to call. V lost 1 base and J lost 0, with 9 bases in between. The CDR3 is 16 amino acids. The germline gives CDR1 SGHVS, CDR2 FNYEAQ. CDR3 sequence: CASSLVFVTNTGELFF. CDR3 coding DNA: TGTGCCAGCAGCTTAGTCTTCGTAACGAACACCGGGGAGCTGTTTTTT.

The chain links TRBV11-2 to TRBJ2-3, with D perhaps TRBD1 (5 bases). From germline, CDR1 is SGHAT and CDR2 FQNNGV. V lost 5 bases and J 7 bases, leaving 10 bases between the germline ends. The CDR3 has 12 amino acids. The CDR3, as DNA: TGTGCCAGCAGCGAACAGGAGTATACGCAGTATTTT. Its translation: CASSEQEYTQYF.

Ten or more counts support this clonotype. The chain joins TRBV4-3 to TRBJ1-2; 8 positions match TRBD1. V was clipped by 4 bases and J by 4 bases; unmatched bases: 8. CDR3 length: 15 residues. Germline CDR1 and CDR2: LGHNA and YSLEER. The CDR3 here is CASSLRTGSAYGYTF. The CDR3 nucleotides read TGCGCCAGCAGCCTTCGGACAGGGTCGGCCTATGGCTACACCTTC.

This clonotype has more than one count but fewer than ten. The chain links TRBV30 to TRBJ2-7; 7 nucleotides agree with TRBD2. Trimming removed 1 base from V and 0 bases from J; junction bases left unmatched: 0. This CDR3 has 13 residues. The germline CDR1 and CDR2 sequences are GTSNPN and SVGIG (reference sequence). Here the CDR3 reads CAWSAGGSYEQYF. The DNA of the CDR3 is TGTGCCTGGAGTGCGGGGGGCTCCTACGAGCAGTACTTC.

The chain carries TRBV5-6 and TRBJ1-4, with D perhaps TRBD1 (5 bases). V was pared by 3 bases and J by 4 bases, with 7 bases between. There are 13 residues in the CDR3. From germline, CDR1 is SGHDT and CDR2 YYEEEE. CDR3 sequence (DNA): TGTGCCAGCAGCTCGGGGCTTAATGAAAAACTGTTTTTT. Translation: CASSSGLNEKLFF.

This clonotype was picked up many times. The V call is TRBV7-9, the J call TRBJ2-1; 7 bases line up with TRBD1. With V trimmed by 4 bases and J by 8 bases, 5 bases remained unmatched. Germline assignment: CDR1 SEHNR and CDR2 FQNEAQ (reference sequence). This CDR3 has 13 amino acids. CDR3 in DNA: TGTGCCAGCAGCTCACAGGGGATCGATGAGCAGTTCTTC. It translates to CASSSQGIDEQFF.

This clonotype was found many times. The genes are TRBV4-3 and TRBJ2-1; D is tentatively TRBD1 or TRBD2 (5 bases each). The CDR3 has 16 residues. CDR1 is LGHNA, CDR2 YSLEER, per germline. V was cut by 2 bases and J by 9 bases, with 20 bases left in between. The CDR3 loop is CASSQSTGTIGSEQFF. The CDR3 coding sequence is TGCGCCAGCAGCCAATCCACCGGGACCATAGGGAGTGAGCAGTTCTTC.

The chain is built from TRBV6-1 and TRBJ1-4; maybe TRBD1 (5 bases). V was trimmed by 2 bases and J by 8 bases, leaving 18 bases between them. The CDR3 is made up of 16 amino acids. Germline V gene data show CDR1 as MNHNS and CDR2 as SASEGT. The CDR3 sequence: CASSETTGGDLEKLFF. CDR3 coding DNA: TGTGCCAGCAGTGAAACGACGGGGGGTGATCTCGAAAAACTGTTTTTT.

This clonotype was detected ten times or more. The chain carries TRBV29-1 and TRBJ1-1, with D possibly TRBD1 on 5 matching bases. With 7 bases removed from V and 0 bases from J, the gap between germline ends came to 9 bases. The CDR3 is made up of 12 amino acids. The germline V gene has CDR1 SQVTM and CDR2 ANQGSEA. CDR3 in amino acids: CSAQGLNTEAFF. CDR3 DNA sequence: TGCAGCGCCCAGGGTCTGAACACTGAAGCTTTCTTT.

The sample holds many counts of this clonotype. The rearrangement joins TRBV5-1 to TRBJ1-6, with TRBD1 identical over 12 bases. Germline V gene data show CDR1 as SGHRS and CDR2 as YFSETQ. The CDR3 length is 16 residues. With 4 bases clipped from V and 9 bases from J, the junction kept 8 bases outside the gene matches. CDR3 sequence (DNA): TGCGCCAGCAGCCCCAAGGGACAGGGGGCGTCTTCACCCCTCCACTTT. Its translation: CASSPKGQGASSPLHF.

This clonotype was counted at least ten times. The genes are TRBV20-1 and TRBJ1-4; D uncertain. Trimming shortened V by 7 bases and J by 0 bases, and 12 bases separated the two germline ends. Germline assignment: CDR1 DFQATT and CDR2 SNEGSKA (reference sequence). The CDR3 covers 14 residues. CDR3 loop: CSVPQKATNEKLFF. CDR3 coding DNA: TGCAGTGTTCCTCAGAAAGCAACTAATGAAAAACTGTTTTTT.

This sequence joins TRBV5-5 and TRBJ2-1; D possibly corresponds to TRBD1 (5 bases). Trimming took 4 bases from V and 5 from J, leaving 16 bases between them. CDR1 and CDR2 (germline): SGHKS, YYEKEE (reference sequence). The CDR3 spans 15 residues. The CDR3 DNA follows: TGTGCCAGCAGCCCACAGGATGCGTCCCACAATGAGCAGTTCTTC. Translated: CASSPQDASHNEQFF.

This clonotype was detected ten times or more. The rearrangement uses TRBV4-3 and TRBJ2-5, with 9 bases lining up with TRBD2. The germline CDR1 and CDR2 sequences are LGHNA and YSLEER. The junction had 3 bases not matched to a gene; V was cut back by 1 base and J by 3 bases. There are 15 residues in the CDR3. CDR3 sequence (DNA): TGCGCCAGCAGCCAAGGGACTAGCGTGAAAGAGACCCAGTACTTC. Residues: CASSQGTSVKETQYF.

There are a few counts of this clonotype. This chain uses TRBV30 with TRBJ1-2; TRBD1 might be the D (5 bases). Germline assignment: CDR1 GTSNPN and CDR2 SVGIG (reference sequence). The V end was cut by 3 bases, the J end by 4 bases, with 6 bases between. This CDR3 has 11 amino acids. The CDR3 coding sequence is TGTGCCTGGAGACAGGTCTATGGCTACACCTTC. Protein sequence: CAWRQVYGYTF.

CDR3 loop: CASSTTGTENTEAFF. In DNA, the CDR3 is TGTGCCAGCAGCACCACCGGGACTGAGAACACTGAAGCTTTCTTT. The V gene is TRBV5-5, the J gene TRBJ1-1, with D possibly being TRBD1 (5 bases). The germline V gene encodes CDR1 SGHKS and CDR2 YYEKEE (reference sequence). With 4 bases removed from V and 1 base from J, the gap between germline ends came to 14 bases. The CDR3 loop spans 15 amino acids.

This clonotype was found many times. The chain uses TRBV2 and TRBJ1-5, with a weak D call TRBD1 (5 bases). The germline V gene encodes CDR1 SNHLY and CDR2 FYNNEI. The CDR3 totals 15 residues. Trimming removed 6 bases at V and 3 bases at J, with 15 bases between. For the CDR3, the DNA is TGTGCCAGCAGCCTACGGGACGCACACAATCAGCCCCAGCATTTT. Amino acids: CASSLRDAHNQPQHF.

This clonotype was observed many times. The genes are TRBV3-1 and TRBJ2-7, with 9 bases that match TRBD2. The CDR3 sequence is 17 residues long. Germline V gene lookup returns CDR1 LGHDT and CDR2 YNNKEL (reference sequence). The junction had 12 bases not matched to a gene; V was cut back by 1 base and J by 5 bases. DNA of the CDR3: TGTGCCAGCAGCCAAGGCGTGGGCGGGAGGGCCGCGCACGAGCAGTACTTC. Its translation: CASSQGVGGRAAHEQYF.

This clonotype was observed a handful of times. The chain recombines TRBV21-1 with TRBJ2-2; the listed D gene, TRBD1, was not tested against the DNA. TRBV21-1 counts as a pseudogene. This CDR3 has 17 residues. The CDR3 reads CASRMPPRGRGTGELFF. In nucleotides, the CDR3 is TGTGCCAGCAGGATGCCCCCTCGGGGACGGGGCACCGGGGAGCTGTTTTTT.